Listed below are T cell receptor beta chains from one sample, sequenced in a study of T cells in Graves' hyperthyroidism and ophthalmopathy. One entry per CDR3 protein, called by TCRdb with MiXCR from the multiplex PCR reads. The sample includes some 360,000 distinct CDR3 sequences, approximately 15% seen only once; the top ten take about 10%. The sequencing input was blood. The receptors were sampled from a woman aged 55-75 years with Graves' hyperthyroidism. The CDR3 runs from the conserved cysteine through the conserved F or W. The order of the fields is clone size, V gene, CDR3 protein. Clone size is given for some rows only: seen once, a few or many times, or a class if the clone is expanded.

clone size: NA
V gene: TRBV20-1
CDR3 protein: CSARLNAGTSLSTDTQYF

clone size: NA
V gene: TRBV5-1
CDR3 protein: CASSSEGNTGELFF

clone size: many
V gene: TRBV7-9
CDR3 protein: CASSSTGSTNEKLFF

clone size: NA
V gene: TRBV6-1
CDR3 protein: CASTGLAGDYNEQFF

clone size: many
V gene: TRBV12-3/TRBV12-4
CDR3 protein: CASSLGALAGASSYEQYF

clone size: many
V gene: TRBV2
CDR3 protein: CASRGLAEPGTGELFF

clone size: many
V gene: TRBV5-5
CDR3 protein: CASSPPGLAGYEQYF

clone size: many
V gene: TRBV27
CDR3 protein: CASSPGLAGSSYEQYF

clone size: many
V gene: TRBV20-1
CDR3 protein: CSAALAGQETQYF

clone size: NA
V gene: TRBV19
CDR3 protein: CASSIEGTNYGYTF

clone size: NA
V gene: TRBV18
CDR3 protein: CASSPPDWNSYEQYF

clone size: once
V gene: TRBV27
CDR3 protein: CASSPRDSAYGYTF

clone size: many
V gene: TRBV7-3
CDR3 protein: CASSLTGRQGGNDEQYF

clone size: few
V gene: TRBV6-1
CDR3 protein: CASSWGGSSGELFF